This is a list of T cell receptor beta chains from one sample in a study of T cell repertoires in cytomegalovirus infection. In TCRdb, the reads were re-called with MiXCR into one record per CDR3 protein. The repertoire holds a few hundred thousand distinct CDR3 sequences, with over 15% as singletons. The sample was CD8+ T cells from PBMCs. The receptors here all came from a human donor in good health (CMV status not recorded). Some clones in this sample may be carry-over from other donors' samples. The CDR3 runs from the conserved cysteine through the conserved F or W. A D gene is named only where the DNA matches it firmly. Rows give clone size only sometimes, using once, few, many, or a class for an expanded clone.

TRBJ1-1,many,TRBV6-1,.,CASSPPAGLMNTEAFF,TGTGCCAGCAGCCCTCCGGCAGGCTTAATGAACACTGAAGCTTTCTTT
TRBJ1-1,.,TRBV5-6,TRBD1,CASSFPPTGGRMNTEAFF,TGTGCCAGCAGCTTTCCTCCAACAGGGGGAAGGATGAACACTGAAGCTTTCTTT
TRBJ2-2,.,TRBV6-8,.,CAKVGGTNTGELFF,TGTGCCAAGGTAGGGGGGACGAACACCGGGGAGCTGTTTTTT
TRBJ2-5,.,TRBV6-2/TRBV6-3,TRBD1,CASSDITGVQETQYF,TGTGCCAGCAGCGATATTACAGGGGTACAAGAGACCCAGTACTTC
TRBJ2-2,few,TRBV6-1,.,CASPEVEGTGELFF,TGTGCCAGCCCCGAGGTGGAGGGCACCGGGGAGCTGTTTTTT
TRBJ1-1,.,TRBV20-1,.,CSARDWSTEAFF,TGCAGTGCTAGAGATTGGTCCACTGAAGCTTTCTTT
TRBJ1-2,many,TRBV12-5,TRBD1,CASDTGESNYGYTF,TGTGCTAGTGACACAGGGGAATCTAACTATGGCTACACCTTC
TRBJ2-1,many,TRBV27,.,CASSLSPPYNEQFF,TGTGCCAGCAGTTTATCCCCCCCCTACAATGAGCAGTTCTTC
TRBJ2-1,many,TRBV6-1,TRBD2,CASSGTAGGFDEQFF,TGTGCCAGCAGTGGAACAGCGGGGGGGTTCGATGAGCAGTTCTTC
TRBJ2-5,.,TRBV29-1,.,CSATGTPRRGETQYF,TGCAGCGCAACCGGGACTCCAAGGCGGGGAGAGACCCAGTACTTC
TRBJ2-3,few,TRBV29-1,.,CSVLGGNSDTQYF,TGCAGCGTGCTGGGGGGTAATTCAGATACGCAGTATTTT
TRBJ2-3,.,TRBV5-6,.,CASSFGTPDTQYF,TGTGCCAGCAGCTTCGGGACCCCAGATACGCAGTATTTT
TRBJ2-1,many,TRBV6-1,.,CASREGGSPRDNEQFF,TGTGCCAGCAGGGAAGGGGGGTCTCCGAGGGACAATGAGCAGTTCTTC
TRBJ2-1,many,TRBV4-1,.,CASSQSQELEQFF,TGCGCCAGCAGCCAAAGTCAGGAACTTGAGCAGTTCTTC
TRBJ1-2,.,TRBV7-6,TRBD1,CASSFQGQGLDGYTF,TGTGCCAGCAGCTTCCAAGGACAGGGGTTGGATGGCTACACCTTC
TRBJ2-1,many,TRBV4-1,.,CASSQDVRDNEQFF,TGCGCCAGCAGCCAAGACGTGAGAGACAATGAGCAGTTCTTC
TRBJ1-1,few,TRBV19,.,CASRDYTEAFF,TGTGCCAGCAGGGACTACACTGAAGCTTTCTTT
TRBJ1-2,.,TRBV6-4,TRBD1,CASSETGNPNYGYTF,TGTGCCAGCAGCGAGACAGGGAATCCTAACTATGGCTACACCTTC
TRBJ2-5,.,TRBV7-9,.,CASSFGPLGEETQYF,TGTGCCAGCAGCTTCGGACCCCTCGGGGAGGAGACCCAGTACTTC
TRBJ1-3,few,TRBV20-1,TRBD1,CSARNKGTGFISGNTIYF,TGCAGTGCTAGGAATAAGGGGACAGGGTTTATCTCTGGAAACACCATATATTTT
TRBJ2-7,.,TRBV6-2/TRBV6-3,TRBD2,CASGIPGLAGGPDEQYF,TGTGCCAGCGGTATACCGGGACTAGCGGGGGGGCCTGACGAGCAGTACTTC
TRBJ2-1,.,TRBV20-1,.,CSAVPGSYNEQFF,TGCAGTGCAGTTCCAGGGAGCTACAATGAGCAGTTCTTC
TRBJ2-5,.,TRBV5-4,.,CASSPDSQQETQYF,TGTGCCAGCAGCCCGGACAGTCAACAAGAGACCCAGTACTTC
TRBJ2-2,few,TRBV28,.,CASSFLQGYPGELFF,TGTGCCAGCAGTTTCCTCCAGGGCTATCCCGGGGAGCTGTTTTTT
TRBJ1-5,.,TRBV19,.,CASSIWGARNQPQHF,TGTGCCAGTAGTATATGGGGGGCGCGCAATCAGCCCCAGCATTTT
TRBJ1-2,.,TRBV9,TRBD1,CASSDRGPNYGYTF,TGTGCCAGCAGCGACAGGGGTCCCAACTATGGCTACACCTTC
TRBJ2-1,many,TRBV12-5,TRBD1,CASATGQGSYNEQFF,TGTGCTAGTGCCACGGGACAGGGGTCCTACAATGAGCAGTTCTTC
TRBJ2-3,.,TRBV7-7,.,CASSLRTSSTDTQYF,TGTGCTAGCAGCCTCCGGACCTCTAGCACAGATACGCAGTATTTT
TRBJ1-5,.,TRBV6-5,TRBD1,CASRADQGVPNQPQHF,TGTGCCAGCAGGGCGGATCAGGGGGTCCCCAATCAGCCCCAGCATTTT
TRBJ2-7,.,TRBV5-6,.,CASSRVSDEQYF,TGTGCCAGCAGCCGAGTGAGCGACGAGCAGTACTTC
TRBJ2-7,.,TRBV25-1,.,CASSELDGPQAHEQYF,TGTGCCAGCAGTGAATTAGACGGGCCCCAGGCTCACGAGCAGTACTTC
TRBJ2-2,.,TRBV7-6,TRBD1,CASSSAALRDRGVLDTGELFF,TGTGCCAGCAGCTCCGCAGCCCTCCGGGACAGGGGCGTCTTGGACACCGGGGAGCTGTTTTTT
TRBJ1-6,.,TRBV25-1,TRBD1,CASSARTGLAPLHF,TGTGCCAGCAGTGCGCGGACAGGGCTGGCACCCCTCCACTTT
TRBJ1-1,many,TRBV7-9,TRBD1,CASSSGTGNVLDTEAFF,TGTGCCAGCAGCTCAGGGACAGGGAACGTTCTGGACACTGAAGCTTTCTTT
TRBJ2-5,.,TRBV2,.,CASSAPRAGETQYF,TGTGCCAGCAGTGCTCCGAGGGCTGGGGAGACCCAGTACTTC
TRBJ2-2,many,TRBV6-1,.,CASTGGHTGELFF,TGTGCCAGCACTGGGGGGCACACCGGGGAGCTGTTTTTT
TRBJ1-1,many,TRBV7-2,.,CASSLGGGYLYEAFF,TGTGCCAGCAGCTTAGGGGGCGGTTACCTTTACGAAGCTTTCTTT
TRBJ1-2,.,TRBV7-9,.,CASSPYPGALAVGYTF,TGTGCCAGCAGCCCTTACCCAGGGGCCCTCGCGGTTGGCTACACCTTC
TRBJ2-1,many,TRBV7-2,TRBD2,CASSTLAGIEQFF,TGTGCCAGCAGCACTTTAGCGGGGATTGAGCAGTTCTTC
TRBJ2-5,.,TRBV11-2,.,CASSLPQGYLRETQYF,TGTGCCAGCAGTCTACCGCAGGGGTACCTCCGAGAGACCCAGTACTTC
TRBJ1-4,many,TRBV7-2,.,CASSGYRVTGEKLFF,TGTGCCAGCAGCGGTTACAGGGTAACGGGAGAAAAACTGTTTTTT
TRBJ1-1,few,TRBV28,.,CASSLDRVDDEAFF,TGTGCCAGCAGTTTAGACCGCGTGGACGATGAAGCTTTCTTT
TRBJ1-2,.,TRBV9,.,CASSPMIAYGYTF,TGTGCCAGCAGCCCTATGATCGCATATGGCTACACCTTC
TRBJ2-7,few,TRBV28,TRBD1,CASRTHRGRNTYEQYF,TGTGCCAGCAGAACTCACAGGGGGCGGAATACTTACGAGCAGTACTTC
TRBJ1-5,many,TRBV7-8,.,CASSLLNRELSNQPQHF,TGTGCCAGCAGCTTGCTCAACAGGGAGCTTAGCAATCAGCCCCAGCATTTT
TRBJ2-5,many,TRBV28,.,CASSLGFGQETQYF,TGTGCCAGCAGTCTAGGGTTCGGACAAGAGACCCAGTACTTC
TRBJ1-2,.,TRBV29-1,TRBD1,CSHMDRENYGYTF,TGCAGCCATATGGACAGGGAGAACTATGGCTACACCTTC
TRBJ2-5,.,TRBV7-9,TRBD2,CASTDRRTSGGFQETQYF,TGTGCCAGCACCGATAGACGAACTAGCGGGGGATTCCAAGAGACCCAGTACTTC